The 5 T cell receptor beta chains in this list originate from one sample, sequenced in a study of T-cell memory formation after mild COVID-19. TCRdb independently ran MiXCR on the 5' RACE reads; one entry per CDR3 protein. This table has over 150,000 distinct CDR3 sequences, over 20% appearing once. Sequencing input: PBMCs or a T cell subset sorted from them (not recorded which). The receptors originated from an adult woman who had mild COVID-19 (a few samples of this study predate the infection). Cell type and time point are not known.

In this sample, this clonotype turned up a few times. This rearrangement joins TRBV10-3 to TRBJ2-3, with 7 bases matching TRBD2. The germline V gene has CDR1 ENHRY and CDR2 SYGVKD. V lost 0 bases and J lost 2; bases outside the gene matches: 5. The CDR3 extends over 16 amino acids. The CDR3 region is CAISESGGGNTDTQYF. For the CDR3, the DNA is TGTGCCATCAGTGAGTCAGGCGGGGGTAACACAGATACGCAGTATTTT.

The rearrangement joins TRBV7-8 to TRBJ2-2; D perhaps matches TRBD1 (6 bases). The CDR3 has 16 amino acids. With 0 bases removed from V and 4 bases from J, the gap between germline ends came to 12 bases. Germline V gene sequence: CDR1 SGHVS, CDR2 FQNEAQ. CDR3 DNA: TGTGCCAGCAGCTTAGCGTTGGACAGAGTCACCGGGGAGCTGTTTTTT. Translation: CASSLALDRVTGELFF.

This clonotype was detected a few times. The gene calls are TRBV11-1 and TRBJ2-7; 10 bases align to TRBD1. The CDR3 consists of 18 residues. Germline trimming cut 5 bases from V and 1 base from J; bases unmatched to any gene: 14. Germline V gene sequence: CDR1 SGHAT, CDR2 FQDESV (reference sequence). The CDR3 here is CASSHGTGAVHRSYEQYF. The CDR3 nucleotides read TGTGCCAGCAGCCACGGGACAGGGGCGGTCCACAGGTCCTACGAGCAGTACTTC.

This clonotype was detected only a few times. The chain combines TRBV13 with TRBJ2-5; TRBD1 matches 9 bases. The V gene end was trimmed by 5 bases and the J gene end by 4 bases; junction bases not matched to a gene: 14. The CDR3 is 17 amino acids. Germline V lookup: CDR1 PRHDT, CDR2 FYEKMQ (reference sequence). This CDR3 reads CASSAYRDREGGETQYF. The CDR3 coding sequence is TGTGCCAGCAGCGCCTACCGGGACAGGGAAGGGGGAGAGACCCAGTACTTC.

This rearrangement joins TRBV29-1 to TRBJ2-2; 7 bases are shared with TRBD1. J gave up 5 bases and V 0 bases, and 9 bases lay outside the gene matches. Germline CDR1 reads SQVTM; CDR2 reads ANQGSEA. There are 16 residues in the CDR3. The CDR3 region has the DNA TGCAGCGTTGAAGATCGGGGCAGGGGGATAACCGGGGAGCTGTTTTTT. Translation gives CSVEDRGRGITGELFF.